This passage covers 30 T cell receptor beta chains from one sample sequenced in a study of OX40 agonist ivuxolimab in advanced cancers. The data were produced by immunoSEQ multiplex PCR, yet TCRdb's version contains in-frame clones alone and is incomplete. Of tens of thousands of clones listed, around 84% were seen once; the top ten hold roughly 36%. The sequenced sample was CD4+ or CD8+ T cells sorted from blood, obtained in a trial of the OX40 agonist ivuxolimab. These receptors were obtained from an adult with an advanced solid tumor such as melanoma, head and neck, liver or kidney cancer.

The chain joins TRBV19 to TRBJ2-3; tentatively, D is TRBD1 (6 bases). This CDR3 has 14 amino acids. Trimming pared 5 bases from V and 2 bases from J, leaving 11 bases between. Germline loops: CDR1 LNHDA, CDR2 SQIVND (reference sequence). The DNA for the CDR3 is TGTGCCAGTAGTTACCGGGACATCACAGATACGCAGTATTTT. This gives the protein CASSYRDITDTQYF.

This clone has a single count. The chain joins TRBV27 to TRBJ2-7, with D perhaps TRBD2 (6 bases). This CDR3 spans 11 amino acids. Trimming took off 6 bases at V and 10 bases at J, with 13 bases between the two ends. Looked up from germline, CDR1 is MNHEY and CDR2 is SMNVEV (reference sequence). CDR3: CASRSDGGQYF. Written as DNA, the CDR3 is TGTGCCAGCAGATCGGACGGGGGTCAGTACTTC.

This chain links TRBV19 with TRBJ2-7; D may be TRBD1 or TRBD2 (5 bases each). V was pared by 3 bases and J by 5 bases, with 20 bases between. Germline CDR1 reads LNHDA; CDR2 reads SQIVND (reference sequence). The CDR3 is made up of 16 amino acids. This CDR3 is CASSISLGVVQDEQYF. The CDR3, as DNA: TGTGCCAGTAGTATCTCCCTCGGGGTGGTACAGGACGAGCAGTACTTC.

V is TRBV13 and J is TRBJ2-5; TRBD2 might be the D (5 bases). Germline CDR1 is PRHDT and CDR2 is FYEKMQ (reference sequence). V was clipped by 5 bases and J by 1 base, with 14 bases between them. The CDR3 extends over 15 amino acids. The CDR3 here is CASSQAAALQETQYF. The CDR3 DNA sequence: TGTGCCAGCAGCCAAGCGGCAGCTCTCCAAGAGACCCAGTACTTC.

The chain couples TRBV4-1 to TRBJ2-7; a weak D match, TRBD2 (6 bases). Per germline, CDR1 MGHRA and CDR2 YSYEKL. V lost 2 bases to trimming and J lost 4 bases, with 12 bases between them. The CDR3 consists of 14 residues. CDR3 protein: CASSQSSGLYEQYF. In nucleotides, the CDR3 is TGCGCCAGCAGCCAATCCTCGGGACTGTACGAGCAGTACTTC.

The chain uses TRBV9 and TRBJ2-1, with TRBD2 matching over 10 bases. This CDR3 has 18 amino acids. The J segment lost 0 bases and the V segment lost 3 bases, leaving 9 bases of the junction unmatched. Germline values: CDR1 SGDLS, CDR2 YYNGEE. The CDR3 nucleotides are TGTGCCAGCAGCGCAAGTGGTAGCGGGAGGAGCTCCTACAATGAGCAGTTCTTC. Its translation is CASSASGSGRSSYNEQFF.

The rearrangement joins TRBV5-1 to TRBJ2-7; 7 positions agree with TRBD1. The CDR3 sequence is 16 residues long. The trim removed 3 bases at V and 2 bases at J, leaving 11 bases unmatched. Germline lookup yields CDR1 SGHRS and CDR2 YFSETQ. CDR3 coding DNA: TGCGCCAGCAGCTCAGTTGCGACAGGGACCGCCTACGAGCAGTACTTC. As protein: CASSSVATGTAYEQYF.

This rearrangement joins TRBV28 to TRBJ2-4; 7 bases map to TRBD1. This CDR3 spans 15 amino acids. Germline CDR1 reads MDHEN; CDR2 reads SYDVKM. Trimming at V came to 3 bases and at J to 3 bases, leaving 5 bases not matched to a gene. CDR3 DNA: TGTGCCAGCAGTTTCAGGGGGATTGTCAAAAACATTCAGTACTTC. Translating gives CASSFRGIVKNIQYF.

This chain joins TRBV4-1 and TRBJ1-3; weak D call: TRBD1 (6 bases). CDR3 length equals 19 residues. V lost 0 bases and J lost 0, with 18 bases in between. The germline CDR1 and CDR2 sequences are MGHRA and YSYEKL. CDR3 loop: CASSQDRGEGDTSGNTIYF. In DNA form, the CDR3 reads TGCGCCAGCAGCCAAGATCGAGGGGAGGGGGACACCTCTGGAAACACCATATATTTT.

The rearrangement links TRBV28 to TRBJ1-5, with 9 nucleotides matching TRBD1. The CDR3 sequence is 14 residues long. V shed 6 bases, J shed 6 bases, and the junction held 6 bases outside the gene matches. Looked up from germline, CDR1 is MDHEN and CDR2 is SYDVKM. CDR3 in DNA: TGTGCCAGCAGCACCGGGACAGGGCGTCAGCCCCAGCATTTT. Amino acid sequence: CASSTGTGRQPQHF.

In its sample, this clone was seen once. This chain joins TRBV28 and TRBJ2-7; D assignment may be TRBD1 or TRBD2 (6 bases each). The V gene lost 2 bases and the J gene lost 4 bases, with 15 bases spanning the gap. CDR1 is MDHEN, CDR2 SYDVKM, per germline. The CDR3 loop spans 15 amino acids. For the CDR3, the DNA is TGTGCCAGCAGTTTACGGGGGCATAGTTCGTACGAGCAGTACTTC. Translating it yields CASSLRGHSSYEQYF.

The chain recombines TRBV5-8 with TRBJ2-1; 8 bases agree with TRBD2. Germline CDR1 SGHTS, CDR2 YDEGEE. The CDR3 is 15 amino acids. The trim removed 4 bases at V and 2 bases at J, leaving 5 bases unmatched. The CDR3 DNA reads TGTGCCAGCAGCCATAGCGGGATAGCCTACAATGAGCAGTTCTTC. It yields the protein CASSHSGIAYNEQFF.

The rearrangement joins TRBV6-6 to TRBJ1-2; D call uncertain. This CDR3 has 16 residues. With 4 bases removed from V and 5 bases from J, the gap between germline ends came to 20 bases. Germline lookup yields CDR1 MNHNY and CDR2 SVGAGI (reference sequence). CDR3 sequence reads: CASSSAETRMEYGYTF. As DNA, the CDR3 is TGTGCCAGCAGTTCCGCCGAGACGAGGATGGAGTATGGCTACACCTTC.

V usage is TRBV4-1 and J usage is TRBJ2-5, with 8 nucleotides matching TRBD2. V shed 4 bases, J shed 4 bases, and the junction held 2 bases outside the gene matches. This CDR3 spans 13 amino acids. The germline gives CDR1 MGHRA, CDR2 YSYEKL. As DNA, the CDR3 is TGCGCCAGCAGCCCCGGGGGGGGAGAGACCCAGTACTTC. Encoded protein: CASSPGGGETQYF.

In its sample, this clone was seen once. The CDR3 DNA sequence: TGTGCCAGCAGCGTCTCCGACGCGGGACGTATGGAAAACATTCAGTACTTC. Its translation: CASSVSDAGRMENIQYF. The chain uses TRBV7-9 and TRBJ2-4; D may be TRBD2 (6 bases). V was cut by 5 bases and J by 5 bases, with 22 bases left in between. CDR3 length: 17 residues. The V gene's germline CDR1 is SEHNR and CDR2 FQNEAQ (reference sequence).

The sample holds one count of this clone. This chain uses TRBV7-9 with TRBJ1-1, with 8 bases fitting TRBD1. The CDR3 has 14 residues. The V and J ends lost 5 bases and 6 bases, in that order; junction bases with no gene match: 8. CDR1 is SEHNR, CDR2 FQNEAQ, per germline (reference sequence). CDR3 DNA: TGTGCCAGCAGCCGGACAGGGATTTTCCCTGAAGCTTTCTTT. Protein sequence: CASSRTGIFPEAFF.

The chain has TRBV5-6 and TRBJ2-3, with D possibly TRBD1 on 6 matching bases. Germline V gene sequence: CDR1 SGHDT, CDR2 YYEEEE. V lost 2 bases, J lost 0 bases, and 13 bases lay in between. The length of the CDR3 is 16 residues. In DNA form, the CDR3 reads TGTGCCAGCAGCTTTCCCCCGGGACAAAGCACAGATACGCAGTATTTT. Protein: CASSFPPGQSTDTQYF. The variable domain in full, completed from reference TRBV5-6 and TRBJ2-3, reads DAGVTQSPTHLIKTRGQQVTLRCSPKSGHDTVSWYQQALGQGPQFIFQYYEEEERQRGNFPDRFSGHQFPNYSSELNVNALLLGDSALYLCASSFPPGQSTDTQYFGPGTRLTVL.

This clone was seen a single time. A much larger clone is a single base away; this may be a read error. Other DNA sequences in the sample encode the same CDR3. V and J are TRBV9 and TRBJ1-1, with no clear D. The germline V and J ends were trimmed by 1 base and 2 bases, with 12 bases remaining between them. Germline CDR1 is SGDLS and CDR2 is YYNGEE. The CDR3 runs 15 residues. CDR3 sequence: CASSVSGKGNTEAFF. The CDR3 region has the DNA TGTGCCAGCAGCGTATCTGGCAAGGGAAACACTGAAGCTTTCTTT.

This clone qualifies as medium-sized. V gene TRBV4-1 combines with J gene TRBJ1-5; tentative D call: TRBD1 (6 bases). Germline V gene data show CDR1 as MGHRA and CDR2 as YSYEKL. The CDR3 consists of 15 residues. V was trimmed by 1 base and J by 4 bases, leaving 11 bases between them. The CDR3 here is CASSQAGVGNQPQHF. CDR3 coding DNA: TGCGCCAGCAGCCAAGCAGGGGTTGGTAATCAGCCCCAGCATTTT.

The chain is built from TRBV14 and TRBJ2-4; D may be TRBD1 or TRBD2 (7 bases each). The length of the CDR3 is 14 residues. Trimming left V 1 base short and J 8 bases short, with 12 bases between. From germline, CDR1 is SGHDN and CDR2 FVKESK. The CDR3 DNA is TGTGCCAGCAGCCAAGGGCAGGGGGGGTACATTCAGTACTTC. Its protein product is CASSQGQGGYIQYF.

The V gene is TRBV13, the J gene TRBJ1-2; tentatively, D is TRBD1 (6 bases). The V end was cut by 7 bases, the J end by 4 bases, with 19 bases between. The CDR3 has 15 amino acids. Per germline, CDR1 PRHDT and CDR2 FYEKMQ (reference sequence). For the CDR3, the DNA is TGTGCCAGCATCCTCGCGACAGGCCGACGCTATGGCTACACCTTC. As protein: CASILATGRRYGYTF.

The rearrangement links TRBV9 to TRBJ2-1, with 7 nucleotides matching TRBD2. Germline V gives CDR1 SGDLS, CDR2 YYNGEE. The CDR3 is 14 amino acids. V shed 3 bases, J shed 9 bases, and the junction held 9 bases outside the gene matches. CDR3 loop: CASSGAGTNGEQFF. CDR3 DNA: TGTGCCAGCAGCGGAGCCGGGACTAACGGTGAGCAGTTCTTC.

The rearrangement uses TRBV28 and TRBJ1-2, with 7 positions matching TRBD1. Germline CDR1 is MDHEN and CDR2 is SYDVKM. V was pared by 7 bases and J by 2 bases, with 4 bases of the junction left unmatched. This CDR3 contains 13 residues. As DNA, the CDR3 is TGTGCCAGCAACCCGACAGGGAACTATGGCTACACCTTC. This encodes CASNPTGNYGYTF.

This clone has just a few counts. The chain combines TRBV20-1 with TRBJ2-7; D unresolved. The CDR3 has 11 amino acids. Deletions cut 0 bases from V and 3 bases from J, with 3 bases between. Germline CDR1 reads DFQATT; CDR2 reads SNEGSKA (reference sequence). The CDR3 coding sequence is TGCAGTGCTAGAGATAACTACGAGCAGTACTTC. Residues: CSARDNYEQYF.

In this sample, this clone turned up a few times. The genes are TRBV5-6 and TRBJ2-2, with D perhaps TRBD1 (6 bases). The CDR3 length is 14 residues. Germline V gene sequence: CDR1 SGHDT, CDR2 YYEEEE. Trimming shortened V by 4 bases and J by 3 bases, and 10 bases separated the two germline ends. The CDR3 spells CASSPGVDTGELFF. The DNA for the CDR3 is TGTGCCAGCAGCCCAGGGGTAGACACCGGGGAGCTGTTTTTT. The complete variable domain, with remaining parts taken from reference TRBV5-6 and TRBJ2-2, reads DAGVTQSPTHLIKTRGQQVTLRCSPKSGHDTVSWYQQALGQGPQFIFQYYEEEERQRGNFPDRFSGHQFPNYSSELNVNALLLGDSALYLCASSPGVDTGELFFGEGSRLTVL.

J is TRBJ1-1 and V is TRBV13; weak D call: TRBD1 (6 bases). Germline CDR1 and CDR2: PRHDT and FYEKMQ (reference sequence). With 5 bases removed from V and 1 base from J, the gap between germline ends came to 14 bases. CDR3 length: 15 residues. Here the CDR3 reads CASSPAQGPNTEAFF. The CDR3 DNA is TGTGCCAGCAGCCCCGCCCAGGGGCCGAACACTGAAGCTTTCTTT.

The J gene is TRBJ2-3, the V gene TRBV4-2; D not certain. There are 16 residues in the CDR3. V was cut by 1 base and J by 0 bases, with 11 bases left in between. CDR1 is LGHNA, CDR2 YNFKEQ, per germline. CDR3 bases: TGTGCCAGCAGCCAAGTCCCCTCTACTAGCACAGATACGCAGTATTTT. Protein sequence: CASSQVPSTSTDTQYF.

The chain recombines TRBV7-2 with TRBJ1-4; D gene ambiguous. V lost 4 bases and J lost 4, with 10 bases in between. CDR3 length: 14 amino acids. The V gene's germline CDR1 is SGHTA and CDR2 FQGNSA. Here the CDR3 reads CASSSAGFNEKLFF. CDR3 sequence (DNA): TGTGCCAGCAGCTCGGCCGGCTTTAATGAAAAACTGTTTTTT.

The V gene is TRBV11-3, the J gene TRBJ2-1, with 14 bases lining up with TRBD2. There are 15 residues in the CDR3. Germline V lookup: CDR1 SGHNT, CDR2 YENEEA. The V segment lost 3 bases and the J segment 9 bases; nucleotides outside the gene matches: 4. CDR3 in amino acids: CASSLGLAGDGEQFF. The CDR3 DNA is TGTGCCAGCAGCTTGGGACTAGCGGGAGATGGTGAGCAGTTCTTC.

V and J are TRBV25-1 and TRBJ1-1; D is perhaps TRBD1 (6 bases). This CDR3 region has 17 residues. Between the trimmed V and J ends, which lost 0 bases and 0 bases, there was a span of 14 bases. The V gene's germline CDR1 is MGHDK and CDR2 SYGVNS. CDR3 coding DNA: TGTGCCAGCAGTGAATATGCCAGCAGGGGAATGAACACTGAAGCTTTCTTT. Encoded protein: CASSEYASRGMNTEAFF.